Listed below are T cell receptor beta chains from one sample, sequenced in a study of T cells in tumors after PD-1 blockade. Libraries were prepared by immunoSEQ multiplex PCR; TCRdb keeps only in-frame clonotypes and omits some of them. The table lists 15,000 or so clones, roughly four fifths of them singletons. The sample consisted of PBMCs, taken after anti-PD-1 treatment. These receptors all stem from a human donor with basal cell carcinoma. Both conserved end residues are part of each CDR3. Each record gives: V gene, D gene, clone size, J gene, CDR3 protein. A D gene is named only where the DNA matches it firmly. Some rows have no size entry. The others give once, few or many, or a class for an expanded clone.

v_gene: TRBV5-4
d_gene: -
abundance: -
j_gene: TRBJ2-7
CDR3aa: CASSSSTEGSYEQYF

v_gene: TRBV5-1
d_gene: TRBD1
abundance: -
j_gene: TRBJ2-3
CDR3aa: CASSRDRASDTQYF

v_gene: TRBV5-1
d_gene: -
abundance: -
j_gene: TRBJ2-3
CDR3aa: CASGTAAADTQYF

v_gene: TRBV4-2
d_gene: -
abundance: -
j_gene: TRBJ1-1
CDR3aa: CASSQGIQGPNTEAFF

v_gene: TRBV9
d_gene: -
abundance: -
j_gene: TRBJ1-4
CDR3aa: CASSGGRRNEKLFF

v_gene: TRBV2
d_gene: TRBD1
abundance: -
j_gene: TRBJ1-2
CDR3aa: CASKVGQGAGYTF

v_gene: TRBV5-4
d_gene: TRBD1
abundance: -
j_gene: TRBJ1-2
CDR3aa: CASSSSPDRAFNYGYTF

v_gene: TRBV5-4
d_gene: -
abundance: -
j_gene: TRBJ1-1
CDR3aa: CASSLVTDGTEAFF

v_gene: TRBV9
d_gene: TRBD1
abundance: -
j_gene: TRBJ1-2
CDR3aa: CASSAQLTGYYGYTF

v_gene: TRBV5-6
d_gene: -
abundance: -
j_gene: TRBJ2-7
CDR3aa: CASNLGGYLNEQYF

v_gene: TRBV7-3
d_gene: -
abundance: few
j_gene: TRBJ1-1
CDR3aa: CASSYRANTEAFF

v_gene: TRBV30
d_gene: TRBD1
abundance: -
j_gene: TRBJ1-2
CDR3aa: CAWSRDRGLLRYGYTF

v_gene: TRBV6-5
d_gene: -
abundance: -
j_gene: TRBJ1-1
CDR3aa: CASSYSGNRVEAFF

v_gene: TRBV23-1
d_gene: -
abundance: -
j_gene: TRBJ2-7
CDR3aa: CASSQSGNYEQYF

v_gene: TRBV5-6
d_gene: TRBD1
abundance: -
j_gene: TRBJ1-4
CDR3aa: CASSSIQGATNEKLFF

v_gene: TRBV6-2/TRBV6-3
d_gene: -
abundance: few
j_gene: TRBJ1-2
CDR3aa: CASSYSGTLEVMDF

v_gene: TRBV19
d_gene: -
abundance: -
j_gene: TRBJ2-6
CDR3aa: CASGTSHSSGANVLTF